The source of this TCR beta chain is a study of T cell changes during pregnancy in multiple sclerosis. The V end was cut by 6 bases, the J end by 4 bases, with 18 bases between. The V gene's germline CDR1 is LNHDA and CDR2 SQIVND (reference sequence). This CDR3 region has 15 residues. Some clones are missing from TCRdb's copy, which holds only in-frame ones; the method was immunoSEQ multiplex PCR. The data show 95,000 to 150,000 clones, approximately 93% seen once. This sequence originates from a female donor with multiple sclerosis, enrolled in a pregnancy study. The genes are TRBV19 and TRBJ2-5; D perhaps matches TRBD2 (6 bases). This specimen consisted of peripheral blood, obtained before pregnancy. The CDR3 sequence is CASSLRDPGGETQYF. CDR3 sequence (DNA): TGTGCCAGTAGCCTGCGGGACCCTGGAGGAGAGACCCAGTACTTC.